This T cell receptor (beta chain) was observed in a study of regulatory T cells in long-lasting Graves disease. The CDR3 covers 17 residues. V lost 7 bases and J 0 bases, leaving 19 bases between the germline ends. Germline CDR1 is SGHAT and CDR2 is FQNNGV. This clonotype was picked up many times. Time point here: newly diagnosed GD, antithyroid drugs for less than 3 months. PBMC RNA served as the TCR library source. Roughly 10 milliliters of peripheral blood went into EDTA tubes. Both iRepertoire HTBI primers and Arm-PCR of CDR3 regions were used to build the TCR beta libraries. TCRdb re-called the multiplex PCR reads with MiXCR, one entry per CDR3 protein. The table shows roughly 360,000 distinct CDR3 sequences, with roughly 12% occurring only once. This sample was shared with a second study, whose subject was T cells in Graves' hyperthyroidism and ophthalmopathy.

The TCR comes from a woman aged 18 to 35 with Graves disease. The sample consisted of peripheral blood mononuclear cells (PBMCs), taken at new diagnosis, from a patient treated with antithyroid drugs. V is TRBV11-2 and J is TRBJ2-1; D perhaps matches TRBD1 (6 bases). CDR3 in amino acids: CASTPIRQASSYNEQFF. The CDR3 DNA is TGTGCCAGCACCCCCATCCGACAGGCGAGCTCCTACAATGAGCAGTTCTTC.